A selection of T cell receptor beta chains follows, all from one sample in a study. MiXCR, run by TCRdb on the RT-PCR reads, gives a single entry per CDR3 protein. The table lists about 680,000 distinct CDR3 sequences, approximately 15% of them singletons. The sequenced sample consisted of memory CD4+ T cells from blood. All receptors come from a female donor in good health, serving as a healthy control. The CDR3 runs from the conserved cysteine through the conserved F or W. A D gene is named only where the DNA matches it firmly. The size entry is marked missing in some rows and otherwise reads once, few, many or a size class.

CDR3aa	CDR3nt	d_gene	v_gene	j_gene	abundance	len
CATSGVESPNEQFF	TGTGCCACCAGTGGGGTGGAATCCCCCAATGAGCAGTTCTTC	.	TRBV24-1	TRBJ2-1	few	14
CASGRRENTGELFF	TGTGCCAGCGGACGGAGGGAAAACACCGGGGAGCTGTTTTTT	.	TRBV7-2	TRBJ2-2	few	14
CASSLDQVKTYGYTF	TGTGCCAGCAGCTTAGATCAGGTGAAGACCTATGGCTACACCTTC	.	TRBV11-2	TRBJ1-2	few	15
CASSYVGNYGYTF	TGTGCCAGCAGTTACGTCGGTAACTATGGCTACACCTTC	.	TRBV6-2/TRBV6-3	TRBJ1-2	few	13
CASSYSGQGAAGANVLTF	TGTGCCAGCAGTTACTCGGGACAGGGGGCAGCTGGGGCCAACGTCCTGACTTTC	TRBD1	TRBV6-2/TRBV6-3	TRBJ2-6	.	18
CATSRGGGGPGELFF	TGTGCCACCAGCAGAGGCGGGGGTGGACCCGGGGAGCTGTTTTTT	TRBD2	TRBV15	TRBJ2-2	.	15
CATSRDPNTEASF	TGTGCCACCAGCCGGGACCCGAACACTGAAGCTTCCTTT	.	TRBV15	TRBJ1-1	.	13
CASSAPGGETQYF	TGTGCCAGCAGTGCGCCGGGAGGAGAGACCCAGTACTTC	TRBD2	TRBV2	TRBJ2-5	.	13
CASSLGQGTWNTIYF	TGTGCCAGCAGCTTAGGTCAGGGGACGTGGAACACCATATATTTT	.	TRBV11-2	TRBJ1-3	few	15
CASSPVTSGRGEQFF	TGTGCCAGCTCACCAGTCACTAGCGGGAGGGGTGAGCAGTTCTTC	TRBD2	TRBV18	TRBJ2-1	few	15
CSAPRENTEAFF	TGCAGTGCTCCCCGGGAGAACACTGAAGCTTTCTTT	.	TRBV20-1	TRBJ1-1	few	12